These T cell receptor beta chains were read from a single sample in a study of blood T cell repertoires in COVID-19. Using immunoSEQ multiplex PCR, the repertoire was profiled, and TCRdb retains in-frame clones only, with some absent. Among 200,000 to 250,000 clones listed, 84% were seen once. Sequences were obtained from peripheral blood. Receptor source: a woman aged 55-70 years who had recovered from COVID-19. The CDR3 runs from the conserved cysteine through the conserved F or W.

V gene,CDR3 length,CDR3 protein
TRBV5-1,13,CASSHLQGDEAFF
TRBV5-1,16,CASSLGGQNSGNTIYF
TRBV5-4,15,CASSLGGRRNEKLFF
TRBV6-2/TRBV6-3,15,CASSYRGGRNGELFF
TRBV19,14,CASSATRGHDEQYF
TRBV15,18,CATSTKNGAGGPLYEQYF
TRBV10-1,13,CARRTSGGYEQYF
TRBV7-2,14,CASPGRGSMNGYTF
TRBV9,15,CASSVLSRGTDTQYF
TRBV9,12,CASSVAGTEQFF
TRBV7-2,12,CASGGYQETQYF
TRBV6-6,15,CASSTAGGLTDTQYF
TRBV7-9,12,CASSLLGPEAFF
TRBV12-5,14,CASGLVRSIQGAFF
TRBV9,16,CASSVAGGLGTDTQYF
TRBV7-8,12,CASSLLHSEAFF
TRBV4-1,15,CASSVQFGGTDTQYF
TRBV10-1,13,CASFFPKWSPLHF
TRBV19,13,CASSPGGDQPQHF
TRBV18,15,CASSPFQGRGQPQHF
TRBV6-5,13,CASSHRGNTEAFF
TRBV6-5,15,CASRTPGTGGYEQYF
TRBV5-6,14,CASSSPGQYNEQFF
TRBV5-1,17,CASSFLLTGTAAEEQFF
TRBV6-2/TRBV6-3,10,CASSGGEAFF
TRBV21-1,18,CASSKAPRQISTNEKLFF
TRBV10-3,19,CAISEFTGFLEASGNTIYF
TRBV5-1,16,CASSLRVDSWDTEAFF
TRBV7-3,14,CASSSTGVDGELFF
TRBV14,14,CASSQGLTAYEQYF
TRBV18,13,CASALQDNQPQHF
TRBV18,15,CASSPSRDRVWGYTF
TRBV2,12,CASRDSRPGYTF
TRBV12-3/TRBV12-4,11,CASSGGPEAFF
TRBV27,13,CASSLGRAYEQYF
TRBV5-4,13,CASSRTGDDEQYF
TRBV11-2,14,CASSSGLSNYGYTF
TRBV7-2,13,CASSSRQTFEAFF
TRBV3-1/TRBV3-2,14,CASSQQTGIGGYTF
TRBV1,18,CTSSPKMGQRQGGETQYF